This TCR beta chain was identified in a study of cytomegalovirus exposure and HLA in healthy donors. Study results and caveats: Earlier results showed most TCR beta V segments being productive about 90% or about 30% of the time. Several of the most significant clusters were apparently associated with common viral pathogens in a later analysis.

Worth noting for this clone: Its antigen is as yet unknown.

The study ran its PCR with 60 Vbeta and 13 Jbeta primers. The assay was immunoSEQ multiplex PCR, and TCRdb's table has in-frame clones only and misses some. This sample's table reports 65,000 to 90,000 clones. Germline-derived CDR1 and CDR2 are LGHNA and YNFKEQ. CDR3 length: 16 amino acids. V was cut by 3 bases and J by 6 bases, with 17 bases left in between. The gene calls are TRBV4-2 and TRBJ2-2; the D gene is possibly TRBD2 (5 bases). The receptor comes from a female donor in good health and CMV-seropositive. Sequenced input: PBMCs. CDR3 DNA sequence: TGTGCCAGCAGCCAGGATCTACTAGAGAGGGCCGGGGAGCTGTTTTTT. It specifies CASSQDLLERAGELFF.